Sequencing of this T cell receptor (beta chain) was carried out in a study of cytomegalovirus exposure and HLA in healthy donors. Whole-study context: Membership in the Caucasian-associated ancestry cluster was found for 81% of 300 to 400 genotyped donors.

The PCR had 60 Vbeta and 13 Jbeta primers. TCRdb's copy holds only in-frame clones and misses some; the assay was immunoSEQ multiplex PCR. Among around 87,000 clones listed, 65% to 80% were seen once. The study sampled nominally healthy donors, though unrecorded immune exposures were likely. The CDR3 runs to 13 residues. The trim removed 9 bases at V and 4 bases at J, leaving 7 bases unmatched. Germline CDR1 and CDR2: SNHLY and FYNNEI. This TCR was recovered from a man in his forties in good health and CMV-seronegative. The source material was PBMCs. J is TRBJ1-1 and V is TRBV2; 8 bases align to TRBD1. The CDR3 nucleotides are TGTGCCAGTTTCCCGACAGGGGCCACTGAAGCTTTCTTT. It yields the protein CASFPTGATEAFF. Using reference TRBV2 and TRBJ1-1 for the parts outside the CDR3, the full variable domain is EPEVTQTPSHQVTQMGQEVILRCVPISNHLYFYWYRQILGQKVEFLVSFYNNEISEKSEIFDDQFSVERPDGSNFTLKIRSTKLEDSAMYFCASFPTGATEAFFGQGTRLTVV.